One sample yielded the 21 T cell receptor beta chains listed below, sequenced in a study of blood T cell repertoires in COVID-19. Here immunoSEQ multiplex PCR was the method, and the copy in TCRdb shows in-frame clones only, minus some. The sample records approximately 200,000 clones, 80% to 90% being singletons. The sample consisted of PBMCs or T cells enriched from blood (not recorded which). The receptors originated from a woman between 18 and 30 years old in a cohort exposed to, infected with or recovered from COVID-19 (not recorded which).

CDR3 bases: TGTGCCAGCAGCAGGACTAGTAGAAGCAATGAGCAGTTCTTC. Residues: CASSRTSRSNEQFF. The rearrangement joins TRBV7-3 to TRBJ2-1, with TRBD2 matching 7 bases. Looked up from germline, CDR1 is SGHTA and CDR2 is FQGTGA. The CDR3 has 14 amino acids. The ends lost 5 bases at V and 6 bases at J; junction bases unmatched: 7. The full variable domain, rest sourced from reference TRBV7-3 and TRBJ2-1, is GAGVSQTPSNKVTEKGKYVELRCDPISGHTALYWYRQSLGQGPEFLIYFQGTGAADDSGLPNDRFFAVRPEGSVSTLKIQRTERGDSAVYLCASSRTSRSNEQFFGPGTRLTVL.

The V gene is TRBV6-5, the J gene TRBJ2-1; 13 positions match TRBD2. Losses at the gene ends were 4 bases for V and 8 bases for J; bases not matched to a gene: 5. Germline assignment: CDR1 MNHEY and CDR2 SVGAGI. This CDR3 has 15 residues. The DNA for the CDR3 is TGTGCCAGCAGTTCACTAGCGGGGGGGCCCGATGAGCAGTTCTTC. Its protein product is CASSSLAGGPDEQFF.

DNA of the CDR3: TGCGCCAGCAGCCCGGACAGGGAAAAGTTGAACACTGAAGCTTTCTTT. Protein sequence: CASSPDREKLNTEAFF. V and J are TRBV5-1 and TRBJ1-1, with 8 bases matching TRBD1. Germline V gene data show CDR1 as SGHRS and CDR2 as YFSETQ. The CDR3 runs to 16 residues. With V trimmed by 4 bases and J by 0 bases, 8 bases remained unmatched.

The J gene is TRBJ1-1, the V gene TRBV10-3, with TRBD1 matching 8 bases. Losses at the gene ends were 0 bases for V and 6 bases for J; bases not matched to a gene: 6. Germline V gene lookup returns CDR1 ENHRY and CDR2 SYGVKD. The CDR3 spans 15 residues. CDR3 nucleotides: TGTGCCATCAGTGAGTCCGGGACAGGAGCCTCTGAAGCTTTCTTT. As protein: CAISESGTGASEAFF.

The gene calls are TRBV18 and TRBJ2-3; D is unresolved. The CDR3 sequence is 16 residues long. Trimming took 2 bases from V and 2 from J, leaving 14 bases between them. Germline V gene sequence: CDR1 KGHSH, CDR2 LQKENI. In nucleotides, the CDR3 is TGTGCCAGCTCACCAGGCGGCCTGCAAAACACAGATACGCAGTATTTT. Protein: CASSPGGLQNTDTQYF. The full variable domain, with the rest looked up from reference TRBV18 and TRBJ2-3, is NAGVMQNPRHLVRRRGQEARLRCSPMKGHSHVYWYRQLPEEGLKFMVYLQKENIIDESGMPKERFSAEFPKEGPSILRIQQVVRGDSAAYFCASSPGGLQNTDTQYFGPGTRLTVL.

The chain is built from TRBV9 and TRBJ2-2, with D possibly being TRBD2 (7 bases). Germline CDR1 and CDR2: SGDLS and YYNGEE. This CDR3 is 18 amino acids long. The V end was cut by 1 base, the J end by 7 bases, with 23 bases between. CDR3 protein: CASSVYSEGGAFGGELFF. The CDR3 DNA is TGTGCCAGCAGCGTATATTCGGAAGGGGGGGCCTTTGGCGGGGAGCTGTTTTTT.

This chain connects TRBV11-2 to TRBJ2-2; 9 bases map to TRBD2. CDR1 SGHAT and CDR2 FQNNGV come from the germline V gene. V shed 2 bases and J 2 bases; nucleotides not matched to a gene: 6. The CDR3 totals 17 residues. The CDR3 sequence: CASSLLAGALNTGELFF. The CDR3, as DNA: TGTGCCAGCAGCTTATTAGCGGGAGCGCTAAACACCGGGGAGCTGTTTTTT.

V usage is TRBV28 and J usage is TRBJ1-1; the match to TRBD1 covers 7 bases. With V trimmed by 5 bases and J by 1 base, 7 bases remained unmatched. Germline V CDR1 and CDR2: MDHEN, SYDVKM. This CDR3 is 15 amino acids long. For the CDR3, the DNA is TGTGCCAGCAGTCCCCTGGGACAGACGAACACTGAAGCTTTCTTT. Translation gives CASSPLGQTNTEAFF.

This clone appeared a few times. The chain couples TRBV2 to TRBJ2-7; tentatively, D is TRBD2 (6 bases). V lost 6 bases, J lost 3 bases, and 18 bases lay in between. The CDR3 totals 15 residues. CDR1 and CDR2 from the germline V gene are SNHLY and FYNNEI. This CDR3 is CASSREGTGVYEQYF. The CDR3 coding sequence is TGTGCCAGCAGCAGAGAGGGCACGGGAGTCTACGAGCAGTACTTC.

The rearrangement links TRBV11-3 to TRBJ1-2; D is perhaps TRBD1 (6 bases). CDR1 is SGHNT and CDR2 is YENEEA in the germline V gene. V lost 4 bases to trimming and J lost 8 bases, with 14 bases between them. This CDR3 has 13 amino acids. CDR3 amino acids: CASSSRNGGGYTF. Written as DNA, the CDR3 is TGTGCCAGCAGCTCGAGGAATGGGGGCGGCTACACCTTC.

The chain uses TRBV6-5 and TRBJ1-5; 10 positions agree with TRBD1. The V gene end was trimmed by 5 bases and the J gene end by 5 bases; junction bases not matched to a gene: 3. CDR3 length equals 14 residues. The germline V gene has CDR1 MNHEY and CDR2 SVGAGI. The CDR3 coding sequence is TGTGCCAGCAGTCATGGACAGGGGGATCAGCCCCAGCATTTT. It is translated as CASSHGQGDQPQHF.

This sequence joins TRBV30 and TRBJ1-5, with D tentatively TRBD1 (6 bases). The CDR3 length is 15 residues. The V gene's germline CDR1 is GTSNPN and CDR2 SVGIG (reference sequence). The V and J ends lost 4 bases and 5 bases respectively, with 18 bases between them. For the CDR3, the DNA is TGTGCCTGGAACCCCGGGTCAGGGGAATATCAGCCCCAGCATTTT. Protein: CAWNPGSGEYQPQHF.

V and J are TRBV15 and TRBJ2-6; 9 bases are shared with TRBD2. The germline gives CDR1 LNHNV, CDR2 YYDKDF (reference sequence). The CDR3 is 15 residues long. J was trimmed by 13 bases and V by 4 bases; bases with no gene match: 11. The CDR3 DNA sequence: TGTGCCACCAGCACCTCTAGCGGGGAAGTTAGAGTCCTGACTTTC. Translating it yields CATSTSSGEVRVLTF.

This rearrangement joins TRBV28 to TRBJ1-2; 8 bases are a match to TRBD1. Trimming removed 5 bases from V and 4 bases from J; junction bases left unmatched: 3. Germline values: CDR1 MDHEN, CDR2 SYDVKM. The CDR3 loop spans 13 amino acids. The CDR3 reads CASSPGTGYGYTF. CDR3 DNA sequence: TGTGCCAGCAGTCCAGGGACAGGCTATGGCTACACCTTC.

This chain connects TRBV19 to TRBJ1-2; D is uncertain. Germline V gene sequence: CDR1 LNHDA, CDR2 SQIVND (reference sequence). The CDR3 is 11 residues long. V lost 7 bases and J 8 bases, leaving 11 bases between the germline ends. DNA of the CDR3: TGTGCCAGTACTCCTGAGGGCGGCTACACCTTC. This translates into CASTPEGGYTF. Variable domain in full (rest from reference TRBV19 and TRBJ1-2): DGGITQSPKYLFRKEGQNVTLSCEQNLNHDAMYWYRQDPGQGLRLIYYSQIVNDFQKGDIAEGYSVSREKKESFPLTVTSAQKNPTAFYLCASTPEGGYTFGSGTRLTVV.

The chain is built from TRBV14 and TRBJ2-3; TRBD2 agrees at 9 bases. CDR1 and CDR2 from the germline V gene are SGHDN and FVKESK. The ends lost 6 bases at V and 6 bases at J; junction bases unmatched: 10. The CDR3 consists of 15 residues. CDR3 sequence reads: CASSTGLASSDTQYF. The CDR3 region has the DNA TGTGCCAGCAGTACGGGACTAGCAAGTTCGGATACGCAGTATTTT.

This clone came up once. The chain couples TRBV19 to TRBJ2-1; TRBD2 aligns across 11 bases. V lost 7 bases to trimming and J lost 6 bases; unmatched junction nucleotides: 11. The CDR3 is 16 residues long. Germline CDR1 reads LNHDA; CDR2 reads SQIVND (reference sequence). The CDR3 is CASNMGTSGGLNEQFF. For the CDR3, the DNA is TGTGCCAGTAACATGGGGACTAGCGGAGGTCTCAATGAGCAGTTCTTC.

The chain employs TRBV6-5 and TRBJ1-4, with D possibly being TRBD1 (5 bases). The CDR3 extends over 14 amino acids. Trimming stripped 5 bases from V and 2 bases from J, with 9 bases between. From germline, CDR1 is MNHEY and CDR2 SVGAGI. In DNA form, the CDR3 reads TGTGCCAGCAGTCAGACAGTTACTAATGAAAAACTGTTTTTT. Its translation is CASSQTVTNEKLFF.

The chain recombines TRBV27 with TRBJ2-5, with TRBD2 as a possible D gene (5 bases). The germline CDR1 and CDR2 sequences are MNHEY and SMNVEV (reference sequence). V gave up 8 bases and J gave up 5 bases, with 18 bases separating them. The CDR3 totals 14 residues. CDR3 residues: CASGSGNSPETQYF. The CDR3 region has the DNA TGTGCCAGCGGTTCCGGGAATTCTCCGGAGACCCAGTACTTC.

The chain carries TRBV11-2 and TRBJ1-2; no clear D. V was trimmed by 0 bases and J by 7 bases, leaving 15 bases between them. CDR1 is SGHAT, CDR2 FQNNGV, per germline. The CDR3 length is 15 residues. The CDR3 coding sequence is TGTGCCAGCAGCTTAGATCACGAATCGCTATCTGGCTACACCTTC. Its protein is CASSLDHESLSGYTF.

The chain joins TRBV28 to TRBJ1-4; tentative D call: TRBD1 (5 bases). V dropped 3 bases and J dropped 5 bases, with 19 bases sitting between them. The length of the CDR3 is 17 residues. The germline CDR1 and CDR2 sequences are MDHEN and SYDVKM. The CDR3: CASSFGAGPGINEKLFF. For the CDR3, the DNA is TGTGCCAGCAGTTTTGGGGCGGGGCCGGGTATCAATGAAAAACTGTTTTTT.